The 30 T cell receptor beta chains below come from one sample, sequenced in a study of blood T cell repertoires in COVID-19 (dated by TCRdb to the early 2020s). The method behind the library was the immunoSEQ multiplex PCR assay. This immuneACCESS table, as held by TCRdb, lists in-frame sequences with V and J called but not all clones. Of the missing ones, under half trace to an unresolved V gene in checked studies; the others have no known cause. The sample table contains 150,000 to 200,000 clones; only one count was recorded for under 90% of them. The ten largest clones represent around 20% of the sample. Sequenced sample: peripheral blood. These receptors came from a woman of 80 years or more with acute or convalescent COVID-19.

The CDR3: CASSLIQALYYGYTF. CDR3 bases: TGTGCCAGCAGTTTAATACAGGCACTCTACTATGGCTACACCTTC. The chain links TRBV28 to TRBJ1-2; maybe TRBD1 (5 bases). The germline V and J ends were trimmed by 2 bases and 3 bases, with 13 bases remaining between them. The germline V gene has CDR1 MDHEN and CDR2 SYDVKM. This CDR3 is 15 amino acids long.

The chain links TRBV19 to TRBJ2-1, with 7 bases that match TRBD2. The germline V gene has CDR1 LNHDA and CDR2 SQIVND (reference sequence). The CDR3 runs 14 residues. V was pared by 5 bases and J by 8 bases, with 9 bases of the junction left unmatched. CDR3 bases: TGTGCCAGTAGTCCCGGGGTTGGGGGGGATGAGCAGTTCTTC. Protein: CASSPGVGGDEQFF.

This sequence joins TRBV3-1 (or the pseudogene TRBV3-2) and TRBJ2-7, with 9 bases that match TRBD1. V shed 4 bases and J 3 bases; nucleotides not matched to a gene: 4. The CDR3 runs 14 residues. The germline V gene encodes CDR1 LGHDT and CDR2 YNNKEL (reference sequence). CDR3 amino acids: CASSRQGVGYEQYF. CDR3 nucleotides: TGTGCCAGCAGCCGACAGGGGGTAGGCTACGAGCAGTACTTC.

V gene TRBV24-1 combines with J gene TRBJ2-1, with D possibly being TRBD2 (6 bases). The CDR3 is made up of 13 amino acids. V was pared by 4 bases and J by 7 bases, with 10 bases between. CDR1 KGHDR and CDR2 SFDVKD come from the germline V gene. The CDR3 sequence is CATSEIGGNEQFF. The CDR3 DNA is TGTGCCACCAGTGAGATAGGAGGGAATGAGCAGTTCTTC.

This chain uses TRBV6-2 or TRBV6-3 with TRBJ1-5; the D gene is possibly TRBD1 (5 bases). This CDR3 is 12 amino acids long. CDR1 is MNHEY and CDR2 is SVGEGT in the germline V gene. Trimming took 5 bases from V and 16 from J, leaving 18 bases between them. Here the CDR3 reads CASSQGHTYNHF. In nucleotides, the CDR3 is TGTGCCAGCAGTCAAGGACATACCTATAACCATTTT.

The V and J genes are TRBV28 and TRBJ2-1; 11 bases match TRBD2. Germline CDR1 is MDHEN and CDR2 is SYDVKM. The CDR3 has 14 residues. The ends lost 3 bases at V and 8 bases at J; junction bases unmatched: 3. This chain's CDR3 is CASSFSGRAYEQFF. The DNA of the CDR3 is TGTGCCAGCAGTTTTAGCGGGAGGGCCTATGAGCAGTTCTTC.

The CDR3 is CASLSSGSTGELFF. Here the CDR3 DNA reads TGTGCCAGTCTCTCTAGCGGGAGTACCGGGGAGCTGTTTTTT. V gene TRBV6-5 combines with J gene TRBJ2-2; the match to TRBD2 covers 10 bases. CDR3 length equals 14 residues. V shed 9 bases and J 5 bases; nucleotides not matched to a gene: 6. Germline V lookup: CDR1 MNHEY, CDR2 SVGAGI.

This clone has just one count. The V gene is TRBV28, the J gene TRBJ1-6; the D gene is possibly TRBD1 (6 bases). Between the trimmed V and J ends, which lost 5 bases and 11 bases, there was a span of 13 bases. The CDR3 has 13 residues. Germline V gene sequence: CDR1 MDHEN, CDR2 SYDVKM. CDR3: CASSPGARTPLHF. The DNA of the CDR3 is TGTGCCAGCAGTCCAGGGGCTAGGACACCCCTCCACTTT.

The rearrangement links TRBV19 to TRBJ2-6; 7 bases align to TRBD1. Germline lookup yields CDR1 LNHDA and CDR2 SQIVND (reference sequence). This CDR3 is built from 15 residues. The junction had 3 bases not matched to a gene; V was cut back by 3 bases and J by 4 bases. CDR3 loop: CASSIDRAGANVLTF. Here the CDR3 DNA reads TGTGCCAGTAGTATCGACAGGGCCGGGGCCAACGTCCTGACTTTC.

This clone was seen only once. Here the CDR3 reads CASSHRQSEAFF. The CDR3 nucleotides are TGTGCCAGCAGCCACAGACAGTCTGAAGCTTTCTTT. The chain combines TRBV7-2 with TRBJ1-1, with D perhaps TRBD1 (5 bases). This CDR3 has 12 amino acids. Trimming cost V 5 bases and J 6 bases, with 10 bases left between them. The germline gives CDR1 SGHTA, CDR2 FQGNSA.

The gene calls are TRBV15 and TRBJ2-6; D is ambiguous. This CDR3 has 16 residues. Per the germline V gene, CDR1 is LNHNV and CDR2 is YYDKDF (reference sequence). Trimming shortened V by 0 bases and J by 0 bases, and 6 bases separated the two germline ends. CDR3 nucleotides: TGTGCCACCAGCAGAGATTATCTCTCTGGGGCCAACGTCCTGACTTTC. Protein: CATSRDYLSGANVLTF.

The chain is built from TRBV28 and TRBJ1-3; 8 nucleotides line up with TRBD1. This CDR3 is built from 16 residues. V was clipped by 6 bases and J by 3 bases; unmatched bases: 10. The germline V gene encodes CDR1 MDHEN and CDR2 SYDVKM. The CDR3 protein is CASRATAGGIGNTIYF. The CDR3 DNA is TGTGCCAGCAGAGCTACTGCAGGGGGCATTGGAAACACCATATATTTT.

The V and J genes are TRBV29-1 and TRBJ1-1; D perhaps matches TRBD1 (6 bases). Trimming took off 4 bases at V and 0 bases at J, with 9 bases between the two ends. This CDR3 spans 13 amino acids. Germline lookup yields CDR1 SQVTM and CDR2 ANQGSEA. CDR3 in DNA: TGCAGCGTTGCAGGGGAGCTGAACACTGAAGCTTTCTTT. Encoded protein: CSVAGELNTEAFF.

This clone was detected a few times. This sequence joins TRBV29-1 and TRBJ1-4, with 7 positions matching TRBD1. The CDR3 is made up of 16 amino acids. Germline CDR1 SQVTM, CDR2 ANQGSEA. J gave up 2 bases and V 2 bases, and 8 bases lay outside the gene matches. In DNA, the CDR3 is TGCAGCGTTGAAACAGGGGTGGAAGGGACTAATGAAAAACTGTTTTTT. This codes for CSVETGVEGTNEKLFF.

V is TRBV3-1 (or the pseudogene TRBV3-2) and J is TRBJ2-1; 9 positions match TRBD2. Per the germline V gene, CDR1 is LGHDT and CDR2 is YNNKEL (reference sequence). The CDR3 is 15 residues long. V lost 8 bases, J lost 5 bases, and 10 bases stayed unmatched. The chain's CDR3 is CASGTAGGNNNEQFF. The CDR3 coding sequence is TGTGCCAGCGGGACGGCGGGGGGGAATAACAATGAGCAGTTCTTC.

The chain joins TRBV6-4 to TRBJ1-6; tentative D call: TRBD1 (6 bases). Trimming removed 0 bases at V and 7 bases at J, with 7 bases between. Germline CDR1 is MRHNA and CDR2 is SNTAGT. The CDR3 spans 14 residues. The CDR3 DNA sequence: TGTGCCAGCAGTGACTCGGACAGAAATTCACCCCTCCACTTT. It encodes CASSDSDRNSPLHF.

V gene TRBV6-1 combines with J gene TRBJ2-7, with D uncertain. Germline CDR1 reads MNHNS; CDR2 reads SASEGT. Trimming cost V 1 base and J 11 bases, with 9 bases left between them. The CDR3 runs 11 residues. The CDR3 protein is CASSEGPSEYF. CDR3 in DNA: TGTGCCAGCAGTGAAGGACCGAGCGAGTACTTC.

The V call is TRBV15, the J call TRBJ2-1; 10 bases align to TRBD2. The V gene end was trimmed by 5 bases and the J gene end by 4 bases; junction bases not matched to a gene: 5. This CDR3 comprises 15 residues. Looked up from germline, CDR1 is LNHNV and CDR2 is YYDKDF (reference sequence). This chain's CDR3 is CATSASGRPYNEQFF. The CDR3 DNA is TGTGCCACCAGCGCTAGCGGGAGACCTTACAATGAGCAGTTCTTC.

The chain is built from TRBV27 and TRBJ1-6; possible D gene TRBD1, 6 bases. CDR1 MNHEY and CDR2 SMNVEV come from the germline V gene (reference sequence). The CDR3 runs 16 residues. V was shortened by 6 bases and J by 0 bases, with 12 bases between the two germline ends. For the CDR3, the DNA is TGTGCCAGCAGACGAGGACAGAGCTCCTATAATTCACCCCTCCACTTT. It yields the protein CASRRGQSSYNSPLHF.

The genes are TRBV4-1 and TRBJ1-3; D remains ambiguous. Germline CDR1 MGHRA, CDR2 YSYEKL. V shed 0 bases and J shed 0 bases, with 9 bases lying between them. The CDR3 contains 16 residues. The CDR3 reads CASSQDSFSSGNTIYF. The CDR3 DNA reads as TGCGCCAGCAGCCAAGATAGCTTCTCCTCTGGAAACACCATATATTTT.

In this sample, this clone turned up a few times. The chain links TRBV6-5 to TRBJ1-4; TRBD1 matches 10 bases. V dropped 6 bases and J dropped 7; count of bases not matched to a gene: 2. Germline-derived CDR1 and CDR2 are MNHEY and SVGAGI. CDR3 length: 13 residues. As DNA, the CDR3 is TGTGCCAGCAGCCGGACAGGGGGTGAAAAACTGTTTTTT. Protein sequence: CASSRTGGEKLFF.

The chain has TRBV2 and TRBJ2-5; D is possibly TRBD1 (6 bases). The CDR3 has 13 amino acids. Deletions cut 7 bases from V and 4 bases from J, with 13 bases between. The germline gives CDR1 SNHLY, CDR2 FYNNEI. CDR3 bases: TGTGCCAGCAACAGGGTTGAGAGAGAGACCCAGTACTTC. Protein sequence: CASNRVERETQYF.

The rearrangement joins TRBV2 to TRBJ1-6, with a tentative D call TRBD1 (6 bases). The CDR3 is 15 residues long. Trimming pared 6 bases from V and 1 base from J, leaving 10 bases between. Germline assignment: CDR1 SNHLY and CDR2 FYNNEI. The CDR3 loop is CASRIDRSYNSPLHF. The CDR3 bases are TGTGCCAGCAGGATAGACAGGTCCTATAATTCACCCCTCCACTTT.

The chain recombines TRBV19 with TRBJ2-1, with 7 bases aligning to TRBD1. V shed 3 bases and J 1 base; nucleotides not matched to a gene: 6. Germline CDR1 is LNHDA and CDR2 is SQIVND (reference sequence). CDR3 length equals 16 residues. The CDR3 coding sequence is TGTGCCAGTAGTATCACAGGGGAACAGTCCTACAATGAGCAGTTCTTC. Protein: CASSITGEQSYNEQFF.

The chain has TRBV10-3 and TRBJ2-7; D gene ambiguous. Trimming took off 0 bases at V and 2 bases at J, with 14 bases between the two ends. Germline assignment: CDR1 ENHRY and CDR2 SYGVKD. The CDR3 is 16 amino acids. Here the CDR3 DNA reads TGTGCCATCAGTGAGTCAGTAGCCCCGAGGACCTACGAGCAGTACTTC. As protein: CAISESVAPRTYEQYF.

The sample holds a few counts of this clone. In nucleotides, the CDR3 is TGTGCCAGCAGAGAGACAGGGGGCAATCAGCCCCAGCATTTT. Translating gives CASRETGGNQPQHF. V and J are TRBV2 and TRBJ1-5; 8 bases line up with TRBD1. The CDR3 totals 14 residues. V lost 6 bases and J lost 2; bases outside the gene matches: 3. Per the germline V gene, CDR1 is SNHLY and CDR2 is FYNNEI.

CDR3 in amino acids: CASSKLTSGVYTGELFF. DNA of the CDR3: TGTGCCAGCAGCAAATTAACTAGCGGGGTCTACACCGGGGAGCTGTTTTTT. J is TRBJ2-2 and V is TRBV9, with 10 positions matching TRBD2. This CDR3 region has 17 residues. J gave up 3 bases and V 4 bases, and 9 bases lay outside the gene matches. Looked up from germline, CDR1 is SGDLS and CDR2 is YYNGEE.

This clone was recorded only once. This chain connects TRBV5-1 to TRBJ1-2; possibly TRBD1 for D (5 bases). Germline assignment: CDR1 SGHRS and CDR2 YFSETQ. Trimming stripped 0 bases from V and 3 bases from J, with 15 bases between. The CDR3 spans 16 residues. The CDR3 DNA reads TGCGCCAGCAGCTTGGGGGCAGGGATAAGGGACTATGGCTACACCTTC. Translating it yields CASSLGAGIRDYGYTF.

The V and J genes are TRBV30 and TRBJ2-5; D is uncertain. Trimming left V 4 bases short and J 2 bases short, with 14 bases between. The CDR3 totals 14 residues. Germline CDR1 and CDR2: GTSNPN and SVGIG (reference sequence). CDR3 sequence (DNA): TGTGCCTGGAAGTATTCCGATCTACAAGAGACCCAGTACTTC. This gives the protein CAWKYSDLQETQYF.

The rearrangement joins TRBV11-2 to TRBJ2-7; D may be TRBD1 (6 bases). The germline gives CDR1 SGHAT, CDR2 FQNNGV. This CDR3 has 15 residues. V lost 1 base to trimming and J lost 2 bases, with 12 bases between them. DNA of the CDR3: TGTGCCAGCAGCTTAGGACACAGGGATCCCTACGAGCAGTACTTC. Amino acids: CASSLGHRDPYEQYF.